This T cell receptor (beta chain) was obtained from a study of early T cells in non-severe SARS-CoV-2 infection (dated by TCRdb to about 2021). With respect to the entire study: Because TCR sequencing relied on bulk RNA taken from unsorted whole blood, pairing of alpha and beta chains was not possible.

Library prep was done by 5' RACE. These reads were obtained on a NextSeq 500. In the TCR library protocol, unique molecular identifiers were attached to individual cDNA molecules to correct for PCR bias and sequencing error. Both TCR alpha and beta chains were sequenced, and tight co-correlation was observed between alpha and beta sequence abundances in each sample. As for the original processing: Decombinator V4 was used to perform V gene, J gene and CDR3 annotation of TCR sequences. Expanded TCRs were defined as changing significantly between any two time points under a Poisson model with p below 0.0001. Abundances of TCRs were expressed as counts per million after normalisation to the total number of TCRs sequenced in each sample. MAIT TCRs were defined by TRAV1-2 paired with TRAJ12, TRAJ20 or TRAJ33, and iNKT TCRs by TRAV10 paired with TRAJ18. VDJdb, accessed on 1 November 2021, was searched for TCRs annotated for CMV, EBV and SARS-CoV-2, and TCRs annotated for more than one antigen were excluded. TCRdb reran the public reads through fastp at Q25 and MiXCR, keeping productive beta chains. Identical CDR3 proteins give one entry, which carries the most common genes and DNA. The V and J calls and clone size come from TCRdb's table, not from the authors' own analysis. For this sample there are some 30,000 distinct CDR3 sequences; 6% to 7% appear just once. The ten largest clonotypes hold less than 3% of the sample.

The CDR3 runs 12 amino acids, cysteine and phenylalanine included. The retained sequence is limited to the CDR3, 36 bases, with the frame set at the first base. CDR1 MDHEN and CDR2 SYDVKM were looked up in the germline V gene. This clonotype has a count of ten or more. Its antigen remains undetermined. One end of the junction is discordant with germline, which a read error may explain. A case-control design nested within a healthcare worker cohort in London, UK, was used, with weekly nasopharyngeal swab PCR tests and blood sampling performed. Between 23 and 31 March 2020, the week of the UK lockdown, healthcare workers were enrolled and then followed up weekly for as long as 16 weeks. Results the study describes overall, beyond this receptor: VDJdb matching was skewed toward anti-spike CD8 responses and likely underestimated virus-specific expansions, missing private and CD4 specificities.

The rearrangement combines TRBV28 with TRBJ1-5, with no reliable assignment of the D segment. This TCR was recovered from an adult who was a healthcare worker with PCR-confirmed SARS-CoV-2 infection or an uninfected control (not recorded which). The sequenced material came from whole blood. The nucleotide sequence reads TGCGCCAGCAGTTTACCCCTCAGAGCCCAGCATTTT. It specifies CASSLPLRAQHF.